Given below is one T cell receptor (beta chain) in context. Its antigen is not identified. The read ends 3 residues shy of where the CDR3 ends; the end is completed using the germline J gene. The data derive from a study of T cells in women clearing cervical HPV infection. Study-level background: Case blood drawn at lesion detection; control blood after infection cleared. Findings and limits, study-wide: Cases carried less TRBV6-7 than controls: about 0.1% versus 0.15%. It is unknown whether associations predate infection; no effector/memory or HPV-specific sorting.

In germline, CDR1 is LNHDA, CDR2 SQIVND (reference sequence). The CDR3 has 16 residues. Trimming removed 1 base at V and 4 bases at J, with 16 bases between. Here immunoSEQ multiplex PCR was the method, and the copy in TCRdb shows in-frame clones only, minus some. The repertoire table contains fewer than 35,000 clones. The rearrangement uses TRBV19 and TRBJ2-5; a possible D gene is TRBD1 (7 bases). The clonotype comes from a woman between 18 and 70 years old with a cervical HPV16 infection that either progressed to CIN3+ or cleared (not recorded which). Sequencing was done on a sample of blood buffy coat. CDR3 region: CASSIGTDRRGETQYF. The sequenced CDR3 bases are TGTGCCAGTAGTATAGGAACGGACAGGAGGGGAGAGACC.